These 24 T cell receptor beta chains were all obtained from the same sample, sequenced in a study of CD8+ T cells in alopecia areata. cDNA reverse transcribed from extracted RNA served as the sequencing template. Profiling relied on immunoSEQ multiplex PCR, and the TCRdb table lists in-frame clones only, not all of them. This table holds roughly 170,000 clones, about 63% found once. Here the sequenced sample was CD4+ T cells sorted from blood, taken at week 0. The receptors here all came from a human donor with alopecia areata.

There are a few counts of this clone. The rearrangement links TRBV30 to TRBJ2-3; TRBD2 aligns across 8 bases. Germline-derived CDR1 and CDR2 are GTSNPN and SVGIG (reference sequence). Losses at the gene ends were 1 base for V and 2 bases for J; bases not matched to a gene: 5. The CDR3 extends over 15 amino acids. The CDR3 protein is CAWSGGGRYTDTQYF. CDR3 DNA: TGTGCCTGGAGTGGAGGCGGGAGGTACACAGATACGCAGTATTTT.

The CDR3 spells CASRVDYRAPNEQYF. As DNA, the CDR3 is TGTGCCAGCAGAGTAGATTACAGGGCCCCCAACGAGCAGTACTTC. The genes are TRBV6-5 and TRBJ2-7; D is possibly TRBD1 (6 bases). The CDR3 totals 15 residues. CDR1 is MNHEY and CDR2 is SVGAGI in the germline V gene. Trimming cost V 6 bases and J 5 bases, with 20 bases left between them.

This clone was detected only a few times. CDR3 coding DNA: TGCAGCGTGACTTTGGGACAGGGGGTACGAGAGACCCAGTACTTC. Protein: CSVTLGQGVRETQYF. V gene TRBV29-1 combines with J gene TRBJ2-5, with 11 positions matching TRBD1. The J segment lost 4 bases and the V segment lost 6 bases, leaving 10 bases of the junction unmatched. Germline CDR1 SQVTM, CDR2 ANQGSEA. This CDR3 is 15 amino acids long. Filled out from reference TRBV29-1 and TRBJ2-5, the complete variable domain reads SAVISQKPSRDICQRGTSLTIQCQVDSQVTMMFWYRQQPGQSLTLIATANQGSEATYESGFVIDKFPISRPNLTFSTLTVSNMSPEDSSIYLCSVTLGQGVRETQYFGPGTRLLVL.

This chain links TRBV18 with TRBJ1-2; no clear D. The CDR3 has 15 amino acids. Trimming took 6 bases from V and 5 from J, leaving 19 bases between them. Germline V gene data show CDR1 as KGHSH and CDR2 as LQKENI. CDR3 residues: CASSPDFTEGYGYTF. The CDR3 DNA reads TGTGCCAGCTCGCCTGACTTCACAGAGGGATATGGCTACACCTTC.

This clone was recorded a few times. DNA for the CDR3: TGTGCCAGCTCACCTCCGGGGGCGAACTATGGCTACACCTTC. This codes for CASSPPGANYGYTF. This chain uses TRBV18 with TRBJ1-2; TRBD1 is a possible D gene (6 bases). The germline V gene has CDR1 KGHSH and CDR2 LQKENI. This CDR3 is built from 14 residues. V shed 3 bases and J shed 2 bases, with 10 bases lying between them.

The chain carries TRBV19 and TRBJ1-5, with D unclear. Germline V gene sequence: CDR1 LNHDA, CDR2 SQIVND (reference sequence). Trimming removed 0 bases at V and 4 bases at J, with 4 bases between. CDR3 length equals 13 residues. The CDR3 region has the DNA TGTGCCAGTAGTATAGAGGGAAATCAGCCCCAGCATTTT. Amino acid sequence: CASSIEGNQPQHF.

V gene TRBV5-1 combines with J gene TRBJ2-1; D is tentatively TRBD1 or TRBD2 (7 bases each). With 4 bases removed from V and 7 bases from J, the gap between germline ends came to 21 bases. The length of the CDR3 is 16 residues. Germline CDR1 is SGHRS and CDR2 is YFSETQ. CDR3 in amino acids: CASSGRTGPGGNEQFF. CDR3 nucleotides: TGCGCCAGCAGCGGGAGGACAGGCCCCGGGGGGAATGAGCAGTTCTTC. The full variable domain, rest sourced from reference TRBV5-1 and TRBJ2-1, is KAGVTQTPRYLIKTRGQQVTLSCSPISGHRSVSWYQQTPGQGLQFLFEYFSETQRNKGNFPGRFSGRQFSNSRSEMNVSTLELGDSALYLCASSGRTGPGGNEQFFGPGTRLTVL.

DNA of the CDR3: TGTGCCAGCAGTTTATCTAGGCAGGGGGAGCTGTTTTTT. Protein sequence: CASSLSRQGELFF. The V gene is TRBV27, the J gene TRBJ2-2; D unresolved. Trimming pared 0 bases from V and 8 bases from J, leaving 7 bases between. Per the germline V gene, CDR1 is MNHEY and CDR2 is SMNVEV (reference sequence). CDR3 length: 13 residues.

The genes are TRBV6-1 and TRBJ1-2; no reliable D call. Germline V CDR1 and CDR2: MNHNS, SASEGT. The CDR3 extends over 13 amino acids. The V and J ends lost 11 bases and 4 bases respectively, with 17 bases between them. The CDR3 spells CAVIQLSIYGYTF. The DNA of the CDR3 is TGTGCCGTTATACAGCTCTCGATCTATGGCTACACCTTC.

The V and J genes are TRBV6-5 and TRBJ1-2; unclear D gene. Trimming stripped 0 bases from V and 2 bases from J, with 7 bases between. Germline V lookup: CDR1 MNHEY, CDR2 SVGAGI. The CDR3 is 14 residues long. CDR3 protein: CASSYSSFNYGYTF. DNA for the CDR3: TGTGCCAGCAGTTACTCTTCATTCAACTATGGCTACACCTTC.

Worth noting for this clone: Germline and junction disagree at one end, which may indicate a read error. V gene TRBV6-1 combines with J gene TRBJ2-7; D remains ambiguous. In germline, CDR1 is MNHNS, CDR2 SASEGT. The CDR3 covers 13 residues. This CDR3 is CCHARGRSYEQYF. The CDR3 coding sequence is TGCTGTCACGCCCGTGGGCGCTCCTACGAGCAGTACTTC.

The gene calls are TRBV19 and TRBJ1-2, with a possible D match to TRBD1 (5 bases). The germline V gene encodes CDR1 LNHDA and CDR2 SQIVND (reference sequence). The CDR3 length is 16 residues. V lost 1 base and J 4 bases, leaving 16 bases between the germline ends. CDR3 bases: TGTGCCAGTAGTATAGGCTCCTTGCCAGGGTCCTATGGCTACACCTTC. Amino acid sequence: CASSIGSLPGSYGYTF.

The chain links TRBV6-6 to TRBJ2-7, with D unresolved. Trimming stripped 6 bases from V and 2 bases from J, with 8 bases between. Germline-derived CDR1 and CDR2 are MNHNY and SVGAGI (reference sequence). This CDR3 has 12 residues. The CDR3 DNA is TGTGCCAGCAGCCGTCGGCCCTACGAGCAGTACTTC. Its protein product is CASSRRPYEQYF.

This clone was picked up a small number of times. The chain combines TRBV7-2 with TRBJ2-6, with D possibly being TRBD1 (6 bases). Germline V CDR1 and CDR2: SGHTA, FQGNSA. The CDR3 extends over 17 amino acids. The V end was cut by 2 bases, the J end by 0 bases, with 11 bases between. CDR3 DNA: TGTGCCAGCAGCTTAAAGCTCAGGGGCTCTGGGGCCAACGTCCTGACTTTC. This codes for CASSLKLRGSGANVLTF.

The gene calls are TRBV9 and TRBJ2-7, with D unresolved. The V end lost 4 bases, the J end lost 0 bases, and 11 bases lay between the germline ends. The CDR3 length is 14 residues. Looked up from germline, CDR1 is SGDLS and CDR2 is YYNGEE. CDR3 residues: CASSPGPSSYEQYF. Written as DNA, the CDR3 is TGTGCCAGCAGCCCAGGACCGAGCTCCTACGAGCAGTACTTC.

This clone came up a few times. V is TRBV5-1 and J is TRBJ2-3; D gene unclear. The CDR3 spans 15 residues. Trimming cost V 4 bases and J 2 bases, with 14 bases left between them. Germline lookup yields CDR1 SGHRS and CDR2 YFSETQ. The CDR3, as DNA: TGCGCCAGCAGCCTCCGCGGCCTTTACACAGATACGCAGTATTTT. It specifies CASSLRGLYTDTQYF.

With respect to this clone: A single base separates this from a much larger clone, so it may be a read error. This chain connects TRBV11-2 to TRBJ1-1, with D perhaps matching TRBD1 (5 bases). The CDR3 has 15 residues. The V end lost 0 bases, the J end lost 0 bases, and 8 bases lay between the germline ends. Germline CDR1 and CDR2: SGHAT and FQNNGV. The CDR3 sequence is CASSLEPGMNTEAFF. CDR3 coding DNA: TGTGCCAGCAGCTTAGAGCCAGGGATGAACACTGAAGCTTTCTTT.

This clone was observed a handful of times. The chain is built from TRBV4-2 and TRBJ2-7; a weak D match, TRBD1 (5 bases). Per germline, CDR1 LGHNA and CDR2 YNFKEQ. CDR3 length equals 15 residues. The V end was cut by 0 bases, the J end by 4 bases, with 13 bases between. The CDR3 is CASSQDSGRVYEQYF. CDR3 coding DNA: TGTGCCAGCAGCCAAGATTCGGGCAGGGTTTACGAGCAGTACTTC.

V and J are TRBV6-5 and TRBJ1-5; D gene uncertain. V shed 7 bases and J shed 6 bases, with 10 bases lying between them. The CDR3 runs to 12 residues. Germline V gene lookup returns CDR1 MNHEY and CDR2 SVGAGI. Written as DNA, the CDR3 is TGTGCCAGCAACCCGCGAGGTCAGCCCCAGCATTTT. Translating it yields CASNPRGQPQHF.

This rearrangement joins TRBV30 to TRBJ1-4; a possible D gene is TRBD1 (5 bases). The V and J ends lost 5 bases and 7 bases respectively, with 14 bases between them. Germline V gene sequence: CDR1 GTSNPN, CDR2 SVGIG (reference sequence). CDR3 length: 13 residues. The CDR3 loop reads CAWLRVPAEKLFF. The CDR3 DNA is TGTGCCTGGCTCAGGGTTCCGGCTGAAAAACTGTTTTTT.

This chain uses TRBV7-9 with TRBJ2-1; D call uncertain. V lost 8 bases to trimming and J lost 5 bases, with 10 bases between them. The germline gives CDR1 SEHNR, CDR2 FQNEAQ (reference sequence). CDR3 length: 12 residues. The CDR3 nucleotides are TGTGCCAGCCGGACCGAGGACAATGAGCAGTTCTTC. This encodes CASRTEDNEQFF.

CDR3 residues: CASSVVGSTDTQYF. In DNA form, the CDR3 reads TGTGCCAGCAGTGTGGTAGGGAGCACAGATACGCAGTATTTT. The chain has TRBV2 and TRBJ2-3; no definite D call. The CDR3 loop spans 14 amino acids. Between the trimmed V and J ends, which lost 4 bases and 0 bases, there was a span of 8 bases. Germline lookup yields CDR1 SNHLY and CDR2 FYNNEI.

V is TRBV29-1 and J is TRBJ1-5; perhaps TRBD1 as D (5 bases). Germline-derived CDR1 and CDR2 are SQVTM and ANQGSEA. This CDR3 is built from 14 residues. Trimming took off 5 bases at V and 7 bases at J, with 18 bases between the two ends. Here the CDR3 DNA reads TGCAGCGTTATTGAAGGGCCGGGGGGACAGCCCCAGCATTTT. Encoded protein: CSVIEGPGGQPQHF. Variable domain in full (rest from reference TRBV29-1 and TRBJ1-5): SAVISQKPSRDICQRGTSLTIQCQVDSQVTMMFWYRQQPGQSLTLIATANQGSEATYESGFVIDKFPISRPNLTFSTLTVSNMSPEDSSIYLCSVIEGPGGQPQHFGDGTRLSIL.

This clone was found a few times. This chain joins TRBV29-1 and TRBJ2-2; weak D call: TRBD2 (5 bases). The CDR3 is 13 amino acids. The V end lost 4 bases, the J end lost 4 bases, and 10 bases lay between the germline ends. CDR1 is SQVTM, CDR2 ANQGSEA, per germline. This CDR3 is CSVASPSTGELFF. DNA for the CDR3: TGCAGCGTTGCTAGCCCGAGCACCGGGGAGCTGTTTTTT.